What follows are 20 T cell receptor beta chains derived from one specimen sequenced in a study of T cells after yellow fever vaccination. TCRdb ran MiXCR on the 5' RACE reads and lists one entry per CDR3 protein. This sample carries approximately 300,000 distinct CDR3 sequences, 13% of them seen once, and the ten largest clones take 0.5% to 0.6%. The sequenced sample was CD4+ T cells sorted from PBMCs, obtained 45 days after the yellow fever booster vaccination. These receptors all come from a man aged 25-45 years who received the YFV17D yellow fever vaccine.

This clonotype was counted only a few times. This chain connects TRBV20-1 to TRBJ2-7, with 9 bases fitting TRBD2. CDR1 and CDR2 (germline): DFQATT, SNEGSKA (reference sequence). V dropped 5 bases and J dropped 6; count of bases not matched to a gene: 11. CDR3 length equals 14 residues. CDR3 sequence (DNA): TGCAGTGCTTGGGTGACAGGGCGGGGGGGCGAGCAGTACTTC. Its protein product is CSAWVTGRGGEQYF.

In its sample, this clonotype was seen a few times. The genes are TRBV6-1 and TRBJ2-7, with 7 bases matching TRBD1. There are 13 residues in the CDR3. Germline CDR1 is MNHNS and CDR2 is SASEGT. V shed 8 bases and J 7 bases; nucleotides not matched to a gene: 11. The chain's CDR3 is CASGGRGRREQYF. CDR3 coding DNA: TGTGCCAGCGGAGGTAGGGGGCGTCGGGAGCAGTACTTC.

The chain recombines TRBV12-3 or TRBV12-4 with TRBJ1-5, with D unclear. V lost 7 bases, J lost 4 bases, and 14 bases lay in between. The CDR3 runs to 14 residues. CDR3 amino acids: CASTDWTENQPQHF. The DNA for the CDR3 is TGTGCCAGCACCGATTGGACGGAAAATCAGCCCCAGCATTTT.

CDR3 in amino acids: CATSDLDGGADTQYF. The CDR3 DNA reads TGTGCCACCAGTGATTTGGACGGCGGGGCAGATACGCAGTATTTT. The V call is TRBV24-1, the J call TRBJ2-3, with D perhaps matching TRBD2 (6 bases). CDR3 length: 15 residues. The germline CDR1 and CDR2 sequences are KGHDR and SFDVKD. Trimming took 0 bases from V and 4 from J, leaving 10 bases between them.

This chain connects TRBV30 to TRBJ1-6; the D is unclear. Germline CDR1 reads GTSNPN; CDR2 reads SVGIG (reference sequence). There are 12 residues in the CDR3. The V and J ends lost 0 bases and 10 bases respectively, with 7 bases between them. The DNA for the CDR3 is TGTGCCTGGAGTGTAACGGGATCACCCCTCCACTTT. Encoded protein: CAWSVTGSPLHF.

V and J are TRBV20-1 and TRBJ2-5, with 7 bases fitting TRBD2. The CDR3 covers 14 residues. Germline V gives CDR1 DFQATT, CDR2 SNEGSKA (reference sequence). The V gene end was trimmed by 3 bases and the J gene end by 1 base; junction bases not matched to a gene: 5. The CDR3 DNA follows: TGCAGTGCTAGCCACGGGACTATCCAAGAGACCCAGTACTTC. This encodes CSASHGTIQETQYF.

This clonotype was detected a few times. The chain recombines TRBV7-2 with TRBJ1-1; D possibly corresponds to TRBD1 (6 bases). The CDR3 consists of 14 residues. V was pared by 4 bases and J by 0 bases, with 9 bases between. The germline gives CDR1 SGHTA, CDR2 FQGNSA. This CDR3 is CASSSQGMNTEAFF. CDR3 DNA sequence: TGTGCCAGCAGCTCACAGGGCATGAACACTGAAGCTTTCTTT.

This clonotype was counted a few times. The chain uses TRBV18 and TRBJ2-2, with D unclear. Trimming removed 0 bases from V and 6 bases from J, with 11 bases in between. Germline CDR1 and CDR2: KGHSH and LQKENI. The CDR3 is made up of 15 amino acids. CDR3 in amino acids: CASSPPGRAPGELFF. The CDR3 DNA follows: TGTGCCAGCTCACCACCGGGTCGCGCCCCCGGGGAGCTGTTTTTT.

This clonotype occurred a few times. The genes are TRBV29-1 and TRBJ2-5; D could derive from TRBD1 or TRBD2 (6 bases each). The ends were cut back, 7 bases at V and 5 bases at J, with 20 bases in the middle. Germline CDR1 SQVTM, CDR2 ANQGSEA. The CDR3 contains 14 residues. The DNA for the CDR3 is TGCAGCGGGGCGTGGGGGGCCAGAAGGGAGACCCAGTACTTC. It codes for CSGAWGARRETQYF.

This clonotype was counted ten times or more. This chain's CDR3 is CASSLAGGRSYEQYF. The CDR3 region has the DNA TGTGCCAGCAGCTTGGCGGGGGGCCGGTCCTACGAGCAGTACTTC. This chain connects TRBV5-5 to TRBJ2-7, with D possibly TRBD2 on 7 matching bases. The CDR3 is made up of 15 amino acids. CDR1 is SGHKS, CDR2 YYEKEE, per germline (reference sequence). V was trimmed by 0 bases and J by 1 base, leaving 11 bases between them.

As for this clonotype: Compared with germline, one end of the junction differs, possibly owing to a read error. The CDR3 sequence: CACSQEETGFWRKETQYF. The CDR3 nucleotides read TGTGCCTGCAGTCAAGAAGAGACAGGCTTCTGGCGAAAAGAGACCCAGTACTTC. The gene calls are TRBV12-3 or TRBV12-4 and TRBJ2-5, with a weak D call TRBD1 (6 bases). CDR3 length: 18 residues.

The V and J genes are TRBV20-1 and TRBJ1-6, with 8 bases identical to TRBD1. Per germline, CDR1 DFQATT and CDR2 SNEGSKA (reference sequence). After removal of 6 bases from V and 5 bases from J, the junction contained 9 bases not matched to a gene. The CDR3 sequence is 15 residues long. The CDR3 loop reads CSATQGAPHNSPLHF. CDR3 DNA sequence: TGCAGTGCCACCCAGGGGGCGCCGCATAATTCACCCCTCCACTTT.

The chain has TRBV7-2 and TRBJ2-7; 11 bases are shared with TRBD2. Trimming at V came to 1 base and at J to 0 bases, leaving 2 bases not matched to a gene. The CDR3 is 16 residues long. CDR1 and CDR2 from the germline V gene are SGHTA and FQGNSA. The CDR3 bases are TGTGCCAGCAGCTTAGTGGGACTAGCGGACTCCTACGAGCAGTACTTC. Translated: CASSLVGLADSYEQYF.

There are a few counts of this clonotype. V gene TRBV5-6 combines with J gene TRBJ2-3; D not resolved. V lost 0 bases, J lost 12 bases, and 8 bases lay in between. The CDR3 has 11 residues. CDR1 is SGHDT and CDR2 is YYEEEE in the germline V gene. The CDR3 sequence is CASSLERSQYF. The CDR3 DNA is TGTGCCAGCAGCTTGGAGCGATCCCAGTATTTT. Based on the CDR3 plus reference TRBV5-6 and TRBJ2-3, the full variable domain is DAGVTQSPTHLIKTRGQQVTLRCSPKSGHDTVSWYQQALGQGPQFIFQYYEEEERQRGNFPDRFSGHQFPNYSSELNVNALLLGDSALYLCASSLERSQYFGPGTRLTVL.

This clonotype was counted only a few times. This chain joins TRBV20-1 and TRBJ2-3; no clear D gene. This CDR3 is 12 amino acids long. Germline V gene sequence: CDR1 DFQATT, CDR2 SNEGSKA (reference sequence). The V gene lost 3 bases and the J gene lost 2 bases, with 6 bases spanning the gap. CDR3 sequence reads: CSARQDTDTQYF. DNA for the CDR3: TGCAGTGCTAGGCAGGACACAGATACGCAGTATTTT.

The rearrangement joins TRBV5-1 to TRBJ2-1; 12 bases fit TRBD2. Trimming took 4 bases from V and 6 from J; bases not matched to a gene: 5. The germline gives CDR1 SGHRS, CDR2 YFSETQ. The CDR3 totals 15 residues. The CDR3 here is CASSRLAGDFNEQFF. Here the CDR3 DNA reads TGCGCCAGCAGCAGACTAGCGGGAGATTTCAATGAGCAGTTCTTC.

The gene calls are TRBV6-5 and TRBJ1-3; D remains ambiguous. The CDR3 covers 13 residues. V gave up 2 bases and J gave up 8 bases, with 10 bases separating them. Germline CDR1 reads MNHEY; CDR2 reads SVGAGI. CDR3 DNA: TGTGCCAGCAGTTACCGGCGCGGGGACACCATATATTTT. Protein product: CASSYRRGDTIYF.

This sequence joins TRBV20-1 and TRBJ2-5; tentative D call: TRBD2 (6 bases). The CDR3 covers 13 residues. Trimming took 5 bases from V and 2 from J, leaving 12 bases between them. The germline V gene has CDR1 DFQATT and CDR2 SNEGSKA (reference sequence). CDR3 bases: TGCAGTGCTCTCCGGGACTTTCAAGAGACCCAGTACTTC. Translation gives CSALRDFQETQYF.

This clonotype has a count of ten or more. The V and J genes are TRBV11-2 and TRBJ1-1, with D tentatively TRBD1 (5 bases). CDR3 length: 13 amino acids. CDR1 and CDR2 from the germline V gene are SGHAT and FQNNGV. The V gene lost 2 bases and the J gene lost 5 bases, with 9 bases spanning the gap. The CDR3 region has the DNA TGTGCCAGCAGCTTACAGGGAGGAACTGAAGCTTTCTTT. Its translation: CASSLQGGTEAFF.

This clonotype occurred a few times. V gene TRBV27 combines with J gene TRBJ1-1, with TRBD1 identical over 8 bases. The CDR3 is 12 amino acids. The germline gives CDR1 MNHEY, CDR2 SMNVEV (reference sequence). The V segment lost 5 bases and the J segment 10 bases; nucleotides outside the gene matches: 6. The CDR3 DNA follows: TGTGCCAGCAGTCGACAGGGGTTCTCAGCTTTCTTT. This sequence encodes CASSRQGFSAFF.